Presented here are 21 T cell receptor beta chains from one specimen sequenced in a study of Graves' ophthalmopathy and Graves' hyperthyroidism. The study amplified TCR beta CDR3 regions using RNA transcripts. Second-round multiplex PCR came after a first-round RT-PCR that employed HTBI primers. Each CDR3 protein is one row after TCRdb ran MiXCR on the multiplex PCR reads. The data hold almost 750,000 distinct CDR3 sequences, with 35% to 50% observed a single time. Source material: peripheral blood. The receptors come from an adult man with Graves' ophthalmopathy.

Only a few counts were recorded for this clonotype. This sequence joins TRBV2 and TRBJ2-2; the D gene is possibly TRBD1 (6 bases). V was shortened by 6 bases and J by 0 bases, with 20 bases between the two germline ends. Germline CDR1 is SNHLY and CDR2 is FYNNEI. The CDR3 sequence is 18 residues long. CDR3 bases: TGTGCCAGCAGAAAACAAGCCTCGGACAGACCGAACACCGGGGAGCTGTTTTTT. Translating it yields CASRKQASDRPNTGELFF. Filled out from reference TRBV2 and TRBJ2-2, the complete variable domain reads EPEVTQTPSHQVTQMGQEVILRCVPISNHLYFYWYRQILGQKVEFLVSFYNNEISEKSEIFDDQFSVERPDGSNFTLKIRSTKLEDSAMYFCASRKQASDRPNTGELFFGEGSRLTVL.

This clonotype was seen a few times. The chain recombines TRBV20-1 with TRBJ1-1, with a weak D call TRBD1 (5 bases). This CDR3 contains 14 residues. Germline V lookup: CDR1 DFQATT, CDR2 SNEGSKA (reference sequence). The germline V and J ends were trimmed by 2 bases and 4 bases, with 14 bases remaining between them. Here the CDR3 DNA reads TGCAGTGCTAGATCCTACGCGGGGGGCACTGAAGCTTTCTTT. Its translation: CSARSYAGGTEAFF.

This clonotype was detected only a few times. The rearrangement joins TRBV10-3 to TRBJ2-5, with D possibly being TRBD2 (5 bases). Trimming stripped 8 bases from V and 0 bases from J, with 13 bases between. The CDR3 runs 14 residues. Germline CDR1 reads ENHRY; CDR2 reads SYGVKD. Here the CDR3 DNA reads TGTGCCATCGCGGGCCCAAGGAACCAAGAGACCCAGTACTTC. It codes for CAIAGPRNQETQYF.

This clonotype has only a few counts. The junction and the germline gene differ at one end; a read error may be behind it. CDR3: CASSGVGQGVSYEQYF. The DNA of the CDR3 is TGTGCCAGCAGTGGGGTGGGACAGGGGGTATCCTACGAGCAGTACTTC. The genes are TRBV10-3 and TRBJ2-7, with 11 bases that match TRBD1. The germline V gene has CDR1 ENHRY and CDR2 SYGVKD. The CDR3 is 16 amino acids.

V usage is TRBV4-2 and J usage is TRBJ2-7; D call uncertain. The CDR3 sequence is 16 residues long. V was pared by 0 bases and J by 6 bases, with 18 bases between. From germline, CDR1 is LGHNA and CDR2 YNFKEQ. The CDR3: CASSQDYRVSRPEQYF. As DNA, the CDR3 is TGTGCCAGCAGCCAAGATTACCGGGTCTCTCGTCCCGAGCAGTACTTC.

A note on this clonotype: Mismatch with germline at one junction end may stem from a read error. The J gene is TRBJ2-6, the V gene TRBV7-2, with 8 bases matching TRBD1. The CDR3 is 13 amino acids. In germline, CDR1 is SGHTA, CDR2 FQGNSA. CDR3 protein: CASSPRTGRTEAF. DNA of the CDR3: TGTGCCAGCAGCCCGAGGACAGGGAGAACTGAAGCTTTC.

The rearrangement links TRBV29-1 to TRBJ1-1, with no clear D. This CDR3 has 11 amino acids. V was clipped by 8 bases and J by 2 bases, with 9 bases between them. The germline gives CDR1 SQVTM, CDR2 ANQGSEA. CDR3 sequence: CSQGINTEAFF. For the CDR3, the DNA is TGCAGCCAAGGCATAAACACTGAAGCTTTCTTT.

A few counts support this clonotype. V is TRBV2 and J is TRBJ1-5; the D is unclear. The CDR3 consists of 16 residues. Germline assignment: CDR1 SNHLY and CDR2 FYNNEI. Trimming took 2 bases from V and 7 from J, leaving 18 bases between them. The DNA for the CDR3 is TGTGCCAGCAGTGAATTCAATCGGGGTGGGAGGCAGCCCCAGCATTTT. It yields the protein CASSEFNRGGRQPQHF.

This clonotype has a handful of counts. The J gene is TRBJ1-1, the V gene TRBV6-6; a possible D gene is TRBD1 (6 bases). Trimming removed 2 bases at V and 1 base at J, with 11 bases between. Germline CDR1 is MNHNY and CDR2 is SVGAGI (reference sequence). The CDR3 extends over 15 amino acids. The CDR3 is CASSYPGHSNTEAFF. For the CDR3, the DNA is TGTGCCAGCAGTTACCCGGGACATTCGAACACTGAAGCTTTCTTT.

V is TRBV3-1 and J is TRBJ1-1, with D possibly TRBD1 on 5 matching bases. Germline loops: CDR1 LGHDT, CDR2 YNNKEL (reference sequence). This CDR3 contains 14 residues. Trimming removed 4 bases from V and 3 bases from J, with 12 bases in between. Here the CDR3 reads CASSPDSKYTEAFF. CDR3 in DNA: TGTGCCAGCAGCCCTGACAGTAAATACACTGAAGCTTTCTTT. Together with reference TRBV3-1 and TRBJ1-1, the CDR3 gives the full variable domain: DTAVSQTPKYLVTQMGNDKSIKCEQNLGHDTMYWYKQDSKKFLKIMFSYNNKELIINETVPNRFSPKSPDKAHLNLHINSLELGDSAVYFCASSPDSKYTEAFFGQGTRLTVV.

The CDR3 DNA sequence: TGTGCCAGCGTGGGAGTCGGCGAGCAGTACTTC. This gives the protein CASVGVGEQYF. The rearrangement joins TRBV2 to TRBJ2-7, with a weak D call TRBD2 (5 bases). Per the germline V gene, CDR1 is SNHLY and CDR2 is FYNNEI. The CDR3 runs to 11 residues. The V end was cut by 8 bases, the J end by 6 bases, with 11 bases between.

The V gene is TRBV24-1, the J gene TRBJ1-5; tentative D call: TRBD1 (5 bases). The CDR3 is 13 residues long. V shed 4 bases and J shed 9 bases, with 12 bases lying between them. The V gene's germline CDR1 is KGHDR and CDR2 SFDVKD. The CDR3 reads CATSDPGPLPQHF. The CDR3 coding sequence is TGTGCCACCAGTGACCCAGGGCCATTGCCCCAGCATTTT.

The gene calls are TRBV2 and TRBJ2-7; D may be TRBD2 (5 bases). Germline CDR1 reads SNHLY; CDR2 reads FYNNEI. V dropped 6 bases and J dropped 2 bases, with 20 bases sitting between them. The CDR3 has 16 residues. Here the CDR3 DNA reads TGTGCCAGCAGCCACCAATGGAGCGGAATGACCTACGAGCAGTACTTC. Protein: CASSHQWSGMTYEQYF.

This clonotype was seen once. The chain combines TRBV25-1 with TRBJ2-2, with D possibly TRBD1 on 5 matching bases. V lost 6 bases and J 5 bases, leaving 13 bases between the germline ends. Germline V gene lookup returns CDR1 MGHDK and CDR2 SYGVNS. CDR3 length: 14 residues. CDR3 nucleotides: TGTGCCAGCAGATACCTTGACAGAACCGGGGAGCTGTTTTTT. As protein: CASRYLDRTGELFF.

Note on this clonotype: One base away lies a much larger clone, so this may be a sequencing read error. The chain combines TRBV7-1 with TRBJ1-1, with D hard to call. TRBV7-1 is an open reading frame, and its role is uncertain. V was cut by 5 bases and J by 1 base, with 14 bases left in between. The CDR3 length is 15 residues. The CDR3 region is CASSPALRTNTEAFF. CDR3 coding DNA: TGTGCCAGCAGCCCCGCTCTGAGGACGAACACTGAAGCTTTCTTT.

This clonotype was observed at least ten times. V and J are TRBV15 and TRBJ2-7; 10 bases map to TRBD1. J lost 4 bases, V lost 0 bases, and 0 bases had no gene match. CDR3 length: 14 amino acids. Germline V CDR1 and CDR2: LNHNV, YYDKDF (reference sequence). DNA for the CDR3: TGTGCCACCAGCAGAGAGGGACAGGGGTACGAGCAGTACTTC. It translates to CATSREGQGYEQYF.

V gene TRBV25-1 combines with J gene TRBJ1-6; no firm D call. V shed 4 bases and J shed 11 bases, with 15 bases lying between them. The CDR3 contains 14 residues. The germline gives CDR1 MGHDK, CDR2 SYGVNS. CDR3 sequence reads: CASSGARGRTPLHF. The CDR3, as DNA: TGTGCCAGCAGTGGTGCCCGCGGGAGGACACCCCTCCACTTT.

V usage is TRBV20-1 and J usage is TRBJ2-7, with no clear D. Trimming cost V 0 bases and J 0 bases, with 6 bases left between them. Germline loops: CDR1 DFQATT, CDR2 SNEGSKA (reference sequence). The length of the CDR3 is 13 residues. CDR3 coding DNA: TGCAGTGCTAGAGATCAAAACTCCTACGAGCAGTACTTC. Residues: CSARDQNSYEQYF.

This clonotype was detected a few times. The chain uses TRBV19 and TRBJ1-2; unclear D gene. Germline-derived CDR1 and CDR2 are LNHDA and SQIVND (reference sequence). The CDR3 runs 12 residues. V was shortened by 2 bases and J by 7 bases, with 8 bases between the two germline ends. CDR3 nucleotide sequence: TGTGCCAGTAGTATAACATCTGCTGGCTACACCTTC. It is translated as CASSITSAGYTF.

Ten or more counts support this clonotype. J is TRBJ2-7 and V is TRBV15, with D uncertain. V was shortened by 5 bases and J by 0 bases, with 14 bases between the two germline ends. The germline V gene encodes CDR1 LNHNV and CDR2 YYDKDF (reference sequence). CDR3 size: 15 residues. The CDR3 reads CATSDQPRSSYEQYF. The CDR3 DNA sequence: TGTGCCACCAGCGATCAGCCGAGGAGCTCCTACGAGCAGTACTTC.

The chain couples TRBV7-9 to TRBJ1-2; TRBD1 might be the D (6 bases). V dropped 3 bases and J dropped 4 bases, with 12 bases sitting between them. The germline gives CDR1 SEHNR, CDR2 FQNEAQ (reference sequence). This CDR3 is 14 amino acids long. CDR3: CASSLWGAGYGYTF. The CDR3 nucleotides are TGTGCCAGCAGCTTGTGGGGGGCTGGCTATGGCTACACCTTC.